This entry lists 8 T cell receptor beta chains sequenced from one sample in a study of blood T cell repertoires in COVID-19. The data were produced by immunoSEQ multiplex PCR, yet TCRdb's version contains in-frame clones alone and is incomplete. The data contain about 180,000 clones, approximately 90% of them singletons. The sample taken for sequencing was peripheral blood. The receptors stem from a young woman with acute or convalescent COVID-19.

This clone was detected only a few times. DNA for the CDR3: TGTGCCAGCAGTAAGGGAGAAATCGGGACCCAGTACTTC. It translates to CASSKGEIGTQYF. The genes are TRBV7-9 and TRBJ2-5, with D maybe TRBD2 (5 bases). Germline V lookup: CDR1 SEHNR, CDR2 FQNEAQ (reference sequence). The CDR3 has 13 residues. Between the trimmed V and J ends, which lost 6 bases and 7 bases, there was a span of 15 bases. Filled out from reference TRBV7-9 and TRBJ2-5, the complete variable domain reads DTGVSQNPRHKITKRGQNVTFRCDPISEHNRLYWYRQTLGQGPEFLTYFQNEAQLEKSRLLSDRFSAERPKGSFSTLEIQRTEQGDSAMYLCASSKGEIGTQYFGPGTRLLVL.

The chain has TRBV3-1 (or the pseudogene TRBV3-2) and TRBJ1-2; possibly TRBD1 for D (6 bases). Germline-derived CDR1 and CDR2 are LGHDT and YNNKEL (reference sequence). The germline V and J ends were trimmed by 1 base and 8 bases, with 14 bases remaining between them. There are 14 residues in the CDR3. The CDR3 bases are TGTGCCAGCAGCCAAGCCGGGACACCTTTAGGCTACACCTTC. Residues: CASSQAGTPLGYTF.

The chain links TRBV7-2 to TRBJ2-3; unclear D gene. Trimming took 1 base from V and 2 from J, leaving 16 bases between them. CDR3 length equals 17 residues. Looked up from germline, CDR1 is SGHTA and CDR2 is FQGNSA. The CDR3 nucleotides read TGTGCCAGCAGCTTAGTCCCATCGGCAGGTCTCACAGATACGCAGTATTTT. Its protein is CASSLVPSAGLTDTQYF. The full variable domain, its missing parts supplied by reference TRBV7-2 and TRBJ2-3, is GAGVSQSPSNKVTEKGKDVELRCDPISGHTALYWYRQSLGQGLEFLIYFQGNSAPDKSGLPSDRFSAERTGGSVSTLTIQRTQQEDSAVYLCASSLVPSAGLTDTQYFGPGTRLTVL.

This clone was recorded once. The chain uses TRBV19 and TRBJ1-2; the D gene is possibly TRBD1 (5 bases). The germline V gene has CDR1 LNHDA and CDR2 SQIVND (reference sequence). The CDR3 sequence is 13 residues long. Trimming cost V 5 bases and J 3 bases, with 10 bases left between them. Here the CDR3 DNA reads TGTGCCAGTAGTCCCGACAGAGACTATGGCTACACCTTC. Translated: CASSPDRDYGYTF. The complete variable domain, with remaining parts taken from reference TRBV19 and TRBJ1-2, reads DGGITQSPKYLFRKEGQNVTLSCEQNLNHDAMYWYRQDPGQGLRLIYYSQIVNDFQKGDIAEGYSVSREKKESFPLTVTSAQKNPTAFYLCASSPDRDYGYTFGSGTRLTVV.

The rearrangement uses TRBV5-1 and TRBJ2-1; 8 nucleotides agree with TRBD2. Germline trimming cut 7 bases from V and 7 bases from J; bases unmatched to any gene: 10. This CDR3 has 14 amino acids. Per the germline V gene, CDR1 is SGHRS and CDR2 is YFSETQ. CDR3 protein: CASGSGLARNEQFF. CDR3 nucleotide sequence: TGCGCCAGCGGGAGCGGACTAGCTCGGAATGAGCAGTTCTTC.

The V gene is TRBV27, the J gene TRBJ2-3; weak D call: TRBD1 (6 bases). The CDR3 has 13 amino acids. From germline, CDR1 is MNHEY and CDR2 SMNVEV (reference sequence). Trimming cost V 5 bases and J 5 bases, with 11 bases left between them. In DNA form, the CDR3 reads TGTGCCAGCAGTGAGGACAGTAGAGATACGCAGTATTTT. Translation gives CASSEDSRDTQYF.

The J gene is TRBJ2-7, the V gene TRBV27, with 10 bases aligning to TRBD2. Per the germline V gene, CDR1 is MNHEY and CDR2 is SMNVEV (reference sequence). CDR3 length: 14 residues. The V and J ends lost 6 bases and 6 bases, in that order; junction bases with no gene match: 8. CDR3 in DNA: TGTGCCAGCAGGACCCTAGCGGGAGTGGGCGAGCAGTACTTC. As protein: CASRTLAGVGEQYF.

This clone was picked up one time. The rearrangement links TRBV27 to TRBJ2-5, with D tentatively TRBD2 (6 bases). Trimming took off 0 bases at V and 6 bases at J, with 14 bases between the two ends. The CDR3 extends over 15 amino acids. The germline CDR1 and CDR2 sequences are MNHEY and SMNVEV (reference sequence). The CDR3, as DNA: TGTGCCAGCAGTTTATCGTGGCTAGCGCAACAGACCCAGTACTTC. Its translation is CASSLSWLAQQTQYF.